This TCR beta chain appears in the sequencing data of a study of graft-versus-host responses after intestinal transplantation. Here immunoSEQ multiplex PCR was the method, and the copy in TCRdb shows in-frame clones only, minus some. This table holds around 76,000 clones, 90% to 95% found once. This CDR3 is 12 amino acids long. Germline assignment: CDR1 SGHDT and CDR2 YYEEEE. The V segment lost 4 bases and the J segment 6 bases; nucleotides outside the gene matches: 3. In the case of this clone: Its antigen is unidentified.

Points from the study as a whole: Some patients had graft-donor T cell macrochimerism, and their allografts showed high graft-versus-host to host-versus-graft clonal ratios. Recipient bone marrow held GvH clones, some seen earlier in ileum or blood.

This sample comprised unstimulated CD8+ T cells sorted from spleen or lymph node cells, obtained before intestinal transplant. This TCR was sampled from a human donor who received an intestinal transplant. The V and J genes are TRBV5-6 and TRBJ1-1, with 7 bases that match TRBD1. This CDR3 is CASSPGTAEAFF. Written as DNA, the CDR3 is TGTGCCAGCAGCCCGGGGACAGCTGAAGCTTTCTTT.